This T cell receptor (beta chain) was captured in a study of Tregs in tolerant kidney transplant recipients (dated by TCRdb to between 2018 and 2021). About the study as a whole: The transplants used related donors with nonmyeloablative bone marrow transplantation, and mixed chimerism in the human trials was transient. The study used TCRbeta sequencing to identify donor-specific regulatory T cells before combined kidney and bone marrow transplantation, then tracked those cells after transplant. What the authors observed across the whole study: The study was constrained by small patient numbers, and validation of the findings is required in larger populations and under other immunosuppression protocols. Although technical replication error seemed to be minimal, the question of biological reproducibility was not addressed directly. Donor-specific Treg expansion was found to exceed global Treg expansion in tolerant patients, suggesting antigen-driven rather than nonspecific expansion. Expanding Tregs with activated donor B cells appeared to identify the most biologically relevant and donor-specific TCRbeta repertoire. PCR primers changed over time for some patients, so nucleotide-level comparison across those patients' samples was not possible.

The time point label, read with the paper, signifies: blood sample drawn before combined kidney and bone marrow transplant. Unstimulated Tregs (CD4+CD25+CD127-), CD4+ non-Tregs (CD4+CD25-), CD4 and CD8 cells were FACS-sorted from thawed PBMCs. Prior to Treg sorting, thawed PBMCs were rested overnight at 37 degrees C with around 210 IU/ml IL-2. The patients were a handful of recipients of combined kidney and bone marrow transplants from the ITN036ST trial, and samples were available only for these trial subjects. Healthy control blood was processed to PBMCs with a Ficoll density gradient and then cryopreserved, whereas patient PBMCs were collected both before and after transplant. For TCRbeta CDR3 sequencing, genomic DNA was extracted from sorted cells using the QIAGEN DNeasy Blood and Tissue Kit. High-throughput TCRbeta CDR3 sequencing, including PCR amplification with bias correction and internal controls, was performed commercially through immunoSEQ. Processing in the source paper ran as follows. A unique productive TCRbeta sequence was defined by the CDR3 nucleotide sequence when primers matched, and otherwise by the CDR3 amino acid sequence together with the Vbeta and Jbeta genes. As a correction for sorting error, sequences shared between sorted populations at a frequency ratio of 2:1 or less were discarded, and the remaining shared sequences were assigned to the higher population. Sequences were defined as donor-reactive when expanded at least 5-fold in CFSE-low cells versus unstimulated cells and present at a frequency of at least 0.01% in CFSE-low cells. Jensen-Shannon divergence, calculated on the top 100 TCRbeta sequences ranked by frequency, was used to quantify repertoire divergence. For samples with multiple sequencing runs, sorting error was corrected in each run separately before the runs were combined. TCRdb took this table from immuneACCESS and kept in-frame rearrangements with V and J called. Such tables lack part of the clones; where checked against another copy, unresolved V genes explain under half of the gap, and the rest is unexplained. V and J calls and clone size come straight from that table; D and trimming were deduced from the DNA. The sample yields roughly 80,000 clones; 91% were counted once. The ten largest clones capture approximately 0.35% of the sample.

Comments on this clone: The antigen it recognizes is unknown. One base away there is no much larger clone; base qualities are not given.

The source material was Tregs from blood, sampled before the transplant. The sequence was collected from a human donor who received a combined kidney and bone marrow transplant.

The nucleotide sequence is given as TGTGCCAGCAGCGTAGAATCGGGGCTGGGAGATACGCAGTATTTT. Translated, this gives CASSVESGLGDTQYF. This receptor chain uses TRBV9 and TRBJ2-3; the D match is possibly TRBD1 or TRBD2, with 5 bases aligned in each. The germline V gene provides CDR1 SGDLS and CDR2 YYNGEE. From its cysteine to its phenylalanine, the CDR3 spans 15 amino acids. The read is trimmed to its CDR3 DNA, 45 bases read in frame from base 1. Trimming removed 0 bases from V and 5 bases from J, leaving 13 bases between the germline ends.